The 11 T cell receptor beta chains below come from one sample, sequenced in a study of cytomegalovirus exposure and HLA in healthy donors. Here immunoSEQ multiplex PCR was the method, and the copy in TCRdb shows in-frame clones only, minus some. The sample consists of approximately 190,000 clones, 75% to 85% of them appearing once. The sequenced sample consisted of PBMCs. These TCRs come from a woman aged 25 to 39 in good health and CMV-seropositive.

CDR3 in DNA: TGTGCCAGTGAACAGGGTTTCAATCAGCCCCAGCATTTT. Translated, it gives CASEQGFNQPQHF. V gene TRBV19 combines with J gene TRBJ1-5; possible D gene TRBD1, 6 bases. V was shortened by 8 bases and J by 3 bases, with 11 bases between the two germline ends. Germline loops: CDR1 LNHDA, CDR2 SQIVND (reference sequence). The CDR3 extends over 13 amino acids.

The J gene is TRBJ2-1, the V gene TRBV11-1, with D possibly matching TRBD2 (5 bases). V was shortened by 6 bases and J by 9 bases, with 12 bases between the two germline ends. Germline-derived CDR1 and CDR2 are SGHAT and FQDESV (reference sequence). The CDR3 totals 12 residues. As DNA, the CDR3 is TGTGCCAGCAGTCGCACCGCGGGTGAGCAGTTCTTC. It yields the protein CASSRTAGEQFF.

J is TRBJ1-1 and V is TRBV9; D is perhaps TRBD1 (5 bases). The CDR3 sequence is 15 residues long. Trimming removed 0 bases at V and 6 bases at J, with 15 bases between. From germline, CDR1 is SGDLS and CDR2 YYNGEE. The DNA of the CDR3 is TGTGCCAGCAGCGTAGATAAAGGGACGGGAGCTGAAGCTTTCTTT. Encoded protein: CASSVDKGTGAEAFF.

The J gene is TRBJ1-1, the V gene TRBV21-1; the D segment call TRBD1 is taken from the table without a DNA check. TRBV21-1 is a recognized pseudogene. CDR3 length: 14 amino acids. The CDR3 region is CASSMDRGNTEAFF. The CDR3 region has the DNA TGTGCCAGCAGCATGGACAGGGGAAACACTGAAGCTTTCTTT.

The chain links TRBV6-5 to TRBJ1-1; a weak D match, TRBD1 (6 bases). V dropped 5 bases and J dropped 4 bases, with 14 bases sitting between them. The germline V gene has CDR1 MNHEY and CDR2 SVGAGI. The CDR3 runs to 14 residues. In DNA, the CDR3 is TGTGCCAGCAGTCAGGCCACAGGGTTCACTGAAGCTTTCTTT. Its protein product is CASSQATGFTEAFF.

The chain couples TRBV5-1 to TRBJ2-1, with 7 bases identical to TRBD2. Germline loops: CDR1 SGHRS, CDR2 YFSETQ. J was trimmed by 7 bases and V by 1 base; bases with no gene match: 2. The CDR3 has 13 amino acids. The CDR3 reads CASSLTSVNEQFF. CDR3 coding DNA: TGCGCCAGCAGCTTGACTAGCGTTAATGAGCAGTTCTTC. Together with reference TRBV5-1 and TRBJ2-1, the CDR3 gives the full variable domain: KAGVTQTPRYLIKTRGQQVTLSCSPISGHRSVSWYQQTPGQGLQFLFEYFSETQRNKGNFPGRFSGRQFSNSRSEMNVSTLELGDSALYLCASSLTSVNEQFFGPGTRLTVL.

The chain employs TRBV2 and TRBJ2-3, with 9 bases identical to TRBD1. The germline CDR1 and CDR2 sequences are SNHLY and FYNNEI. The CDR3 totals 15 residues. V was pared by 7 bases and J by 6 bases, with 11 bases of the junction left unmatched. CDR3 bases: TGTGCCAGCATATACCGGGACAGGGTATCGGATACGCAGTATTTT. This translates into CASIYRDRVSDTQYF.

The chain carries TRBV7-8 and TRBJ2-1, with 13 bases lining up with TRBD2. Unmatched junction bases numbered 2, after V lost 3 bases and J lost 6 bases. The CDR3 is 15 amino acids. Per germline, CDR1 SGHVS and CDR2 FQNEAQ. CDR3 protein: CASSFGTSGANEQFF. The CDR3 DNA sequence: TGTGCCAGCAGCTTCGGGACTAGCGGGGCCAATGAGCAGTTCTTC.

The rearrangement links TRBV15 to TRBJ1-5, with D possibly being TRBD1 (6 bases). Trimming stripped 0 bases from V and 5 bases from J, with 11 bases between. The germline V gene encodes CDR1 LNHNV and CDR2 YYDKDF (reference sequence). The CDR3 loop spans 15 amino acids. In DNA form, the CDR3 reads TGTGCCACCAGCAGAGAACACAGGGTTGATCAGCCCCAGCATTTT. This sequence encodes CATSREHRVDQPQHF.

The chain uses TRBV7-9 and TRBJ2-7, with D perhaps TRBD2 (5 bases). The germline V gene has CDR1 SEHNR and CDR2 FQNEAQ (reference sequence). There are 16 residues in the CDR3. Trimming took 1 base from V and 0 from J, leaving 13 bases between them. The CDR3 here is CASSLGRGLGSYEQYF. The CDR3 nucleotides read TGTGCCAGCAGCTTAGGCCGAGGGTTGGGCTCCTACGAGCAGTACTTC.

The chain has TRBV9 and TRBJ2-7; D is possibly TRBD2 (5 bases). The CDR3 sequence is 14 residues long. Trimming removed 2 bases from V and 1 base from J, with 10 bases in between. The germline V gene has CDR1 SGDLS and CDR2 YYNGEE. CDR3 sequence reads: CASSVYGNSYEQYF. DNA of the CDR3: TGTGCCAGCAGCGTGTACGGGAATTCCTACGAGCAGTACTTC.